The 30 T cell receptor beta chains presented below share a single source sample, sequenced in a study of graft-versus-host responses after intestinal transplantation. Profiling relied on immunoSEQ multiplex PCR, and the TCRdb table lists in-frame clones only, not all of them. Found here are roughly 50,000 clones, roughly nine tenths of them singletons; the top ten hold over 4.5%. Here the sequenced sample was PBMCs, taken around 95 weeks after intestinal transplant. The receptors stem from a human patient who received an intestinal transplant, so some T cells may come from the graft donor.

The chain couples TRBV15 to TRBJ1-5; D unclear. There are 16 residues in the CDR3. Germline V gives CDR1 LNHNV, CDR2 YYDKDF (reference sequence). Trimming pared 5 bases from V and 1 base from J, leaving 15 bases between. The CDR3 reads CATSPEGLLSNQPQHF. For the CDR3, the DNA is TGTGCCACCAGCCCCGAAGGGCTCTTAAGCAATCAGCCCCAGCATTTT.

CDR3 DNA: TGTGCCAGCAGTTACGATGGGGTCTTCAACTATGGCTACACCTTC. It encodes CASSYDGVFNYGYTF. The rearrangement links TRBV6-5 to TRBJ1-2; D gene ambiguous. Germline CDR1 and CDR2: MNHEY and SVGAGI. V was cut by 2 bases and J by 2 bases, with 12 bases left in between. The CDR3 is 15 residues long.

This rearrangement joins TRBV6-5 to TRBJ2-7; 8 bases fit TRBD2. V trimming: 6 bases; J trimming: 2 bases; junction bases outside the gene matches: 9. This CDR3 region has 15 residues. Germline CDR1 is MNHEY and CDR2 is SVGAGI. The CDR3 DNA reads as TGTGCCAGCAGCCAATTTAGCGGGGATCCCTACGAGCAGTACTTC. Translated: CASSQFSGDPYEQYF.

CDR3 protein: CASSSPPAQGSGNTIYF. The CDR3 region has the DNA TGTGCCAGCAGCTCTCCCCCCGCACAGGGGAGTGGAAACACCATATATTTT. The chain couples TRBV7-9 to TRBJ1-3, with 7 bases that match TRBD1. This CDR3 has 17 residues. CDR1 and CDR2 from the germline V gene are SEHNR and FQNEAQ (reference sequence). The trim removed 4 bases at V and 3 bases at J, leaving 12 bases unmatched. Based on the CDR3 plus reference TRBV7-9 and TRBJ1-3, the full variable domain is DTGVSQNPRHKITKRGQNVTFRCDPISEHNRLYWYRQTLGQGPEFLTYFQNEAQLEKSRLLSDRFSAERPKGSFSTLEIQRTEQGDSAMYLCASSSPPAQGSGNTIYFGEGSWLTVV.

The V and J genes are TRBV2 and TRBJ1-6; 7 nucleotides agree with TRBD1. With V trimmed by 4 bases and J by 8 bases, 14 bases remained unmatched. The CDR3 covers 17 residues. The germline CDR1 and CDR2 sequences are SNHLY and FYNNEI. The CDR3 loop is CASSVMDRQRYDSPLHF. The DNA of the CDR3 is TGTGCCAGCAGTGTAATGGACAGGCAACGATACGATTCACCCCTCCACTTT.

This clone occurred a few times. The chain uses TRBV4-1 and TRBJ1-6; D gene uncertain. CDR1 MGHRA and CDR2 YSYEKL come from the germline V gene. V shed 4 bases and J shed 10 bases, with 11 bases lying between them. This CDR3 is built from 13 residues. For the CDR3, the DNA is TGCGCCAGCAGCCTCACCCTCAGCTCACCCCTCCACTTT. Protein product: CASSLTLSSPLHF.

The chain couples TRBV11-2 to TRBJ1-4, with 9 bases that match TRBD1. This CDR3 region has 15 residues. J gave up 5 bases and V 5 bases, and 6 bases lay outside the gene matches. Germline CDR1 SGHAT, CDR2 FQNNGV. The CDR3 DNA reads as TGTGCCAGCAGCCCCTGGGACAGGGTAAATGAAAAACTGTTTTTT. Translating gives CASSPWDRVNEKLFF.

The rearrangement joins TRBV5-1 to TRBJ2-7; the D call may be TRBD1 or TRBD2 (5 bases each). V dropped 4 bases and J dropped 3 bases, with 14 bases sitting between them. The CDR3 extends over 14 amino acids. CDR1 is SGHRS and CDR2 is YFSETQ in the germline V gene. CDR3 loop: CASSQTGTLYEQYF. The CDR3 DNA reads TGCGCCAGCAGCCAGACCGGGACGCTCTACGAGCAGTACTTC. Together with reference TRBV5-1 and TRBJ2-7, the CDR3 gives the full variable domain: KAGVTQTPRYLIKTRGQQVTLSCSPISGHRSVSWYQQTPGQGLQFLFEYFSETQRNKGNFPGRFSGRQFSNSRSEMNVSTLELGDSALYLCASSQTGTLYEQYFGPGTRLTVT.

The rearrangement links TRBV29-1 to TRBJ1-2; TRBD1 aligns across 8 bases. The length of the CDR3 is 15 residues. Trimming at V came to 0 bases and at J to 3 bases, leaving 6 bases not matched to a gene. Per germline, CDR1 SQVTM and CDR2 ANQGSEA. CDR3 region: CSVEDPDRDDYGYTF. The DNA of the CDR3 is TGCAGCGTTGAAGATCCGGACAGGGATGACTATGGCTACACCTTC.

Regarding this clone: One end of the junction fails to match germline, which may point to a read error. The CDR3 DNA is TGTGCCATCAGTGACCGCGACCTTGGGGAAAACCTGTTTTTT. Its translation: CAISDRDLGENLFF. The gene calls are TRBV10-3 and TRBJ1-4; D unclear. This CDR3 is 14 amino acids long. Germline values: CDR1 ENHRY, CDR2 SYGVKD.

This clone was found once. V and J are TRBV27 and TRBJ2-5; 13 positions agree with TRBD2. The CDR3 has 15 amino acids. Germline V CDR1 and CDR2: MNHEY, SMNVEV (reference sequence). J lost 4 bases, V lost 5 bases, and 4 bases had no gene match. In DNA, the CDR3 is TGTGCCAGCAGTGATGGGACTAGCGGGATAGAGACCCAGTACTTC. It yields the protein CASSDGTSGIETQYF.

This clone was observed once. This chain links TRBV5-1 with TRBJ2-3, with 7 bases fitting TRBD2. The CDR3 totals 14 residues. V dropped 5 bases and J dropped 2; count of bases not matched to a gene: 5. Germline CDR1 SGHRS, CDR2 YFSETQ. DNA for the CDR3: TGCGCCAGCAGTGGCGGGGGTCCCACAGATACGCAGTATTTT. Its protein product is CASSGGGPTDTQYF.

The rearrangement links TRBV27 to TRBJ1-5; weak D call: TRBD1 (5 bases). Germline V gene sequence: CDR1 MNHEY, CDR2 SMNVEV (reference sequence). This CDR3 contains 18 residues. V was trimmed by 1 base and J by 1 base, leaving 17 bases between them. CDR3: CASSLYGAGRGSNQPQHF. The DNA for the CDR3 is TGTGCCAGCAGTTTATATGGGGCAGGGAGGGGAAGCAATCAGCCCCAGCATTTT.

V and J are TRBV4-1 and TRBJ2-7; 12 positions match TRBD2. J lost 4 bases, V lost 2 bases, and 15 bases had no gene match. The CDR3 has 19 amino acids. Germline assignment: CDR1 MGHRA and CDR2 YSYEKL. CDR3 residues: CASSQQASGGAGRLYEQYF. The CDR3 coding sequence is TGCGCCAGCAGCCAACAGGCTAGCGGGGGGGCTGGGAGGTTGTACGAGCAGTACTTC.

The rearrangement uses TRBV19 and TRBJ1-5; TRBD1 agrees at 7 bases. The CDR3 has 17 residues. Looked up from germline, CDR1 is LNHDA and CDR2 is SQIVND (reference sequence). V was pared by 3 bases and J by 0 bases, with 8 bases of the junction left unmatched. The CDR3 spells CASSIVTGPYSNQPQHF. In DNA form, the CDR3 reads TGTGCCAGTAGTATCGTGACAGGGCCATATAGCAATCAGCCCCAGCATTTT.

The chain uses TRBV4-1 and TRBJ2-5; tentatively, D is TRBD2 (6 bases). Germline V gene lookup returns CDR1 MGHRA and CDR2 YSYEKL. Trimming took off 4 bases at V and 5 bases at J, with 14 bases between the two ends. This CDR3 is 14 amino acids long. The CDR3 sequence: CASSLMGGDETQYF. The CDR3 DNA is TGCGCCAGCAGCCTCATGGGCGGGGATGAGACCCAGTACTTC.

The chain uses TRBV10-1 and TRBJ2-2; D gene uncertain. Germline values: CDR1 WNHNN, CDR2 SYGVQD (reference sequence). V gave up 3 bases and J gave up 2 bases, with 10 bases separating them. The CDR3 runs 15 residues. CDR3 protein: CASSESNSNTGELFF. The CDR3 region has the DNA TGCGCCAGCAGTGAATCGAACTCTAACACCGGGGAGCTGTTTTTT.

The CDR3 DNA reads as TGTGCCAGCATTCCGGGACAGGTGGATTCACCCCTCCACTTT. It yields the protein CASIPGQVDSPLHF. The chain is built from TRBV21-1 and TRBJ1-6; TRBD1 is the table's D call, not checked against the DNA. TRBV21-1 is designated a pseudogene. CDR3 size: 14 residues.

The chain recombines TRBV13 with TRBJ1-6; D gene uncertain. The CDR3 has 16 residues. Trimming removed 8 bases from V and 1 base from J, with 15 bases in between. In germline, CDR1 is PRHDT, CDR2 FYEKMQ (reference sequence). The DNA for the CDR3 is TGTGCCAGCGGAGCGTTGAGTACATCCTATAATTCACCCCTCCACTTT. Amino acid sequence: CASGALSTSYNSPLHF.

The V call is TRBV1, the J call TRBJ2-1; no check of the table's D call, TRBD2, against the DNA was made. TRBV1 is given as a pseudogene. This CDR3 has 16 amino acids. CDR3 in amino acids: CTSSQDYLETGNEQFF. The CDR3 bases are TGCACCAGCAGCCAAGATTATTTGGAGACTGGCAATGAGCAGTTCTTC.

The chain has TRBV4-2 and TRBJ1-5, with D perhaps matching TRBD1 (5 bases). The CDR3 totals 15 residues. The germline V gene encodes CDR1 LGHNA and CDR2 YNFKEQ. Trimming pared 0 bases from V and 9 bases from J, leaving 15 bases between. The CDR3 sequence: CASSQEAVLGGPQHF. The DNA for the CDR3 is TGTGCCAGCAGCCAAGAGGCAGTTCTTGGGGGGCCCCAGCATTTT.

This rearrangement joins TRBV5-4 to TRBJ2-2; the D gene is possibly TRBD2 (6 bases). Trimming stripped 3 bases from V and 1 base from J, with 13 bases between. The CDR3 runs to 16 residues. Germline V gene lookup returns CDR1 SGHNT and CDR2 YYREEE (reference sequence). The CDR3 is CASSSAVGGNTGELFF. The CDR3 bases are TGTGCCAGCAGCTCGGCAGTGGGGGGGAACACCGGGGAGCTGTTTTTT.

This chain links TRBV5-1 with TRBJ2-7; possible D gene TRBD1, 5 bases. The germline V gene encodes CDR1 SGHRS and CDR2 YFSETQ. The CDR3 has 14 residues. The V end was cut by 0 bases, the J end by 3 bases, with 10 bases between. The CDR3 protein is CASSLGVQGYEQYF. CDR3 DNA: TGCGCCAGCAGCTTGGGAGTCCAGGGCTACGAGCAGTACTTC. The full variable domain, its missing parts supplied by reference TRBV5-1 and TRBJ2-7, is KAGVTQTPRYLIKTRGQQVTLSCSPISGHRSVSWYQQTPGQGLQFLFEYFSETQRNKGNFPGRFSGRQFSNSRSEMNVSTLELGDSALYLCASSLGVQGYEQYFGPGTRLTVT.

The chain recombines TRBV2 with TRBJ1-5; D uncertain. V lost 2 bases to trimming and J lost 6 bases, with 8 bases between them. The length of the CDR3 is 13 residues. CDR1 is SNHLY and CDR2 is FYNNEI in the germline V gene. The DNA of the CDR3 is TGTGCCAGCAGTGAATTGGGGAGTCAGCCCCAGCATTTT. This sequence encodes CASSELGSQPQHF.

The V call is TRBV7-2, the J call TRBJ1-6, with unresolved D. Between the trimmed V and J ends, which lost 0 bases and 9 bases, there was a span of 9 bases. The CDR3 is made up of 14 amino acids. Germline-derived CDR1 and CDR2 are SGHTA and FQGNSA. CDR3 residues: CASSLARGSSPLHF. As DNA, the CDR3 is TGTGCCAGCAGCTTAGCACGGGGATCTTCACCCCTCCACTTT.

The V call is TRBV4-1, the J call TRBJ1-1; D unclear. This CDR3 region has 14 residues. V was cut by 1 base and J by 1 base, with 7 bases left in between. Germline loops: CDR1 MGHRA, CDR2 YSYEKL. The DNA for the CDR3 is TGCGCCAGCAGCCAAGTTGGGGAGAACACTGAAGCTTTCTTT. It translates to CASSQVGENTEAFF.

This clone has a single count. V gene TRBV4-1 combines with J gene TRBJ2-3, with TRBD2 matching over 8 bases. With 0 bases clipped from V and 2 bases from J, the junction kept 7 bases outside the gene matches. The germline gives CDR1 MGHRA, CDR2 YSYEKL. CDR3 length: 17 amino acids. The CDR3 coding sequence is TGCGCCAGCAGCCAAGATCCCCCTAGCGGGTACACAGATACGCAGTATTTT. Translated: CASSQDPPSGYTDTQYF.

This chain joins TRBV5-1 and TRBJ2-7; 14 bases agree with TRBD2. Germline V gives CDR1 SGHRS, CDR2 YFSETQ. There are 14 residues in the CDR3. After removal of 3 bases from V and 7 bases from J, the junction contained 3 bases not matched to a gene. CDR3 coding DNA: TGCGCCAGCAGCTCGGGACTAGCGGGGGTAGAGCAGTACTTC. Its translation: CASSSGLAGVEQYF. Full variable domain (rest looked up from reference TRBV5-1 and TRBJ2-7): KAGVTQTPRYLIKTRGQQVTLSCSPISGHRSVSWYQQTPGQGLQFLFEYFSETQRNKGNFPGRFSGRQFSNSRSEMNVSTLELGDSALYLCASSSGLAGVEQYFGPGTRLTVT.

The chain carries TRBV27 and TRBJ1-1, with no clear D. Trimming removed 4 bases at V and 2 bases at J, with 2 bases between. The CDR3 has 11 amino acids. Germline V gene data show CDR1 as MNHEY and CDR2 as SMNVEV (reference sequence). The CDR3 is CASSSNTEAFF. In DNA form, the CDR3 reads TGTGCCAGCAGTTCTAACACTGAAGCTTTCTTT.

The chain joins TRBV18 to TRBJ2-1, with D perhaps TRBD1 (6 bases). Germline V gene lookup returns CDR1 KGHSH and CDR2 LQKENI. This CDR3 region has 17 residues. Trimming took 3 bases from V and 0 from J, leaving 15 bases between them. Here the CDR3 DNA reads TGTGCCAGCTCACCGCTAGTGGGGGCCCACTCCTACAATGAGCAGTTCTTC. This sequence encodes CASSPLVGAHSYNEQFF.